This T cell receptor beta chain was captured in a study of T cells in Graves' hyperthyroidism and ophthalmopathy. The CDR3 has 13 residues. The V end lost 7 bases, the J end lost 6 bases, and 12 bases lay between the germline ends. Germline V gene sequence: CDR1 ENHRY, CDR2 SYGVKD. With duration under 3 months, ophthalmopathy was active: Clinical Activity Score at least 3, NOSPECS at least 4. Exclusion of a patient resulted from uncontrolled infection, other autoimmune disease, pregnancy or lactation. Clinical symptoms, serum thyroxine and TRAb, thyroid ultrasound and orbital computed tomography were used for the diagnoses. It was RNA transcripts that yielded the amplified TCR beta CDR3 regions. TCR CDR3 regions were first amplified by RT-PCR with HTBI primers. MiXCR, applied by TCRdb to the multiplex PCR reads, yields one record per CDR3 protein. The table has some 490,000 distinct CDR3 sequences, approximately 23% seen once.

Sequenced input: blood. V gene TRBV10-3 combines with J gene TRBJ2-2; possible D gene TRBD2, 6 bases. The source of this sequence is a woman between 65 and 79 years old with Graves' ophthalmopathy. As DNA, the CDR3 is TGTGCCATCATCCGGTGGGGGGCCGGGGAGCTGTTTTTT. Translation: CAIIRWGAGELFF.